The next 8 T cell receptor beta chains were all read from a single sample in a study of T-cell memory formation after mild COVID-19. From the 5' RACE reads, TCRdb called clonotypes with MiXCR, one entry per CDR3 protein. Among some 190,000 distinct CDR3 sequences, around 18% were seen once, and the ten largest hold roughly 2.6%. Sequencing used PBMCs or a T cell subset sorted from them (not recorded which). These receptors were collected from an adult woman who had mild COVID-19 (a few samples of this study predate the infection). Cell type and time point are not known.

This rearrangement joins TRBV29-1 to TRBJ2-5; 7 bases are shared with TRBD1. The CDR3 runs 12 residues. Germline assignment: CDR1 SQVTM and CDR2 ANQGSEA. V dropped 4 bases and J dropped 2; count of bases not matched to a gene: 1. The CDR3 sequence: CSVGQGQETQYF. CDR3 coding DNA: TGCAGCGTTGGACAGGGACAAGAGACCCAGTACTTC.

This clonotype was seen only a few times. The chain carries TRBV29-1 and TRBJ2-1; D not resolved. The V and J ends lost 6 bases and 5 bases respectively, with 11 bases between them. The CDR3 contains 12 residues. Germline lookup yields CDR1 SQVTM and CDR2 ANQGSEA. This CDR3 is CSVETVHNEQFF. CDR3 sequence (DNA): TGCAGCGTCGAGACGGTCCACAATGAGCAGTTCTTC.

The chain carries TRBV3-1 and TRBJ1-1; weak D call: TRBD1 (6 bases). Germline values: CDR1 LGHDT, CDR2 YNNKEL (reference sequence). The CDR3 covers 11 residues. V was pared by 6 bases and J by 7 bases, with 9 bases between. CDR3 bases: TGTGCCAGCAGGGGGGCGCTTGAAGCTTTCTTT. The encoded protein is CASRGALEAFF.

This clonotype rates as medium-sized (0.01 to 0.1%). The chain joins TRBV20-1 to TRBJ1-5, with 10 bases lining up with TRBD1. Germline V gene sequence: CDR1 DFQATT, CDR2 SNEGSKA (reference sequence). This CDR3 has 14 residues. Germline trimming cut 3 bases from V and 6 bases from J; bases unmatched to any gene: 5. The chain's CDR3 is CSARPGQGLQPQHF. In DNA, the CDR3 is TGCAGTGCTAGGCCGGGACAGGGGCTTCAGCCCCAGCATTTT.

This clonotype has just a few counts. The gene calls are TRBV7-2 and TRBJ1-1, with TRBD1 as a possible D gene (6 bases). This CDR3 comprises 15 residues. Germline CDR1 SGHTA, CDR2 FQGNSA. V was shortened by 3 bases and J by 1 base, with 12 bases between the two germline ends. CDR3: CASSFEGGPNTEAFF. CDR3 coding DNA: TGTGCCAGCAGCTTCGAGGGGGGGCCGAACACTGAAGCTTTCTTT.

V and J are TRBV20-1 and TRBJ2-7; D is unresolved. Looked up from germline, CDR1 is DFQATT and CDR2 is SNEGSKA (reference sequence). The V end was cut by 3 bases, the J end by 2 bases, with 11 bases between. This CDR3 comprises 13 residues. The CDR3 loop is CSASLDPPYEQYF. As DNA, the CDR3 is TGCAGTGCTAGTTTGGACCCCCCCTACGAGCAGTACTTC.

This clonotype came up a few times. The rearrangement uses TRBV12-3 or TRBV12-4 and TRBJ2-1, with TRBD2 matching over 8 bases. The CDR3 is made up of 16 amino acids. Germline trimming cut 5 bases from V and 3 bases from J; bases unmatched to any gene: 9. In nucleotides, the CDR3 is TGTGCCAGCAGTAGCCGGGAGGGGGTCGTCTACAATGAGCAGTTCTTC. Its protein product is CASSSREGVVYNEQFF.

The rearrangement uses TRBV10-3 and TRBJ2-3, with 8 bases aligning to TRBD2. After removal of 7 bases from V and 2 bases from J, the junction contained 2 bases not matched to a gene. The length of the CDR3 is 13 residues. Germline loops: CDR1 ENHRY, CDR2 SYGVKD. For the CDR3, the DNA is TGTGCCATCAAAGGACTAGCCACAGATACGCAGTATTTT. Protein product: CAIKGLATDTQYF.